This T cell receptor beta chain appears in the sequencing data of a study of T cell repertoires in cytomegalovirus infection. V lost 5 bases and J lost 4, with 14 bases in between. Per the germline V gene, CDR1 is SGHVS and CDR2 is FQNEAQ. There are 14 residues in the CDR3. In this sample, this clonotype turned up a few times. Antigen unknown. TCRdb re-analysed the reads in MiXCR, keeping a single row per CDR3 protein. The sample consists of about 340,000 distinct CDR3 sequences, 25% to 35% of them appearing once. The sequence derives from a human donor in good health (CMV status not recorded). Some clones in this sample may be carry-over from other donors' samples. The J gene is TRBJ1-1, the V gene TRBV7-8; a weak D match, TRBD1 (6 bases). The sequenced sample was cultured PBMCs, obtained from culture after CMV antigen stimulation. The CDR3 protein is CASSTVWGATEAFF. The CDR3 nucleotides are TGTGCCAGCAGCACAGTGTGGGGGGCCACTGAAGCTTTCTTT. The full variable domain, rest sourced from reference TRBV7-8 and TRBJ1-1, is GAGVSQSPRYKVAKRGQDVALRCDPISGHVSLFWYQQALGQGPEFLTYFQNEAQLDKSGLPSDRFFAERPEGSVSTLKIQRTQQEDSAVYLCASSTVWGATEAFFGQGTRLTVV.